Listed here is a single T cell receptor (beta chain). TCRdb's table, derived via immunoSEQ multiplex PCR, lists solely in-frame clones and lacks some. The table has some 15,000 clones, over 70% seen once. The length of the CDR3 is 15 residues. In germline, CDR1 is SNHLY, CDR2 FYNNEI. V lost 4 bases, J lost 3 bases, and 16 bases lay in between. These data are taken from a study of T cells in localized non-small cell lung cancer. This clonotype was obtained from a male donor aged 60 or older with stage I lung adenocarcinoma. This chain joins TRBV2 and TRBJ2-7; D ambiguous. The sequences come from peripheral blood, collected before any cancer treatment. Here the CDR3 reads CASSVQPNAFYEQYF. The CDR3 nucleotides read TGTGCCAGCAGTGTACAGCCCAACGCCTTCTACGAGCAGTACTTC.